These 24 T cell receptor beta chains were all obtained from the same sample, sequenced in a study of tumor and adjacent non-tumor tissue in lung cancer. RNA was extracted from bulk tissue without any cell sorting. More than 3 cm separated this lung sample from the edge of the tumor. TCRbeta libraries were built with three rounds of nested PCR, modified from ARM-PCR. TCRdb redid the calling of the multiplex PCR reads with MiXCR, one entry per CDR3 protein. The sample lists tens of thousands of distinct CDR3 sequences, 60% to 70% occurring once. The sample consisted of distant non-tumor lung tissue. The receptors derive from a woman in her forties with non-small cell lung cancer.

Details on this clonotype: The conserved phenylalanine or tryptophan normally closing the CDR3 is absent here, so this likely arose from a read error. For the CDR3, the DNA is TGCGCCAGCAGTGAGTCCGGACAGCCCCAGCATTCT. Translated: CASSESGQPQHS. The rearrangement links TRBV10-1 to TRBJ1-5; D ambiguous. The CDR3 sequence is 12 residues long. Trimming took off 0 bases at V and 7 bases at J, with 4 bases between the two ends. CDR1 and CDR2 (germline): WNHNN, SYGVQD (reference sequence).

For this clonotype: A read error may be the cause here, since a much bigger clone is one base away. V is TRBV7-8 and J is TRBJ1-5, with a tentative D call TRBD1 (5 bases). The germline gives CDR1 SGHVS, CDR2 FQNEAQ. This CDR3 spans 14 amino acids. This CDR3 reads CASSYIKRAGPVNF. The CDR3 region has the DNA TGTGCCAGCAGCTACATTAAAAGGGCGGGACCAGTTAATTTT.

Of note for this clonotype: One end of the junction fails to match germline, which may point to a read error. This rearrangement joins TRBV6-2 or TRBV6-3 to TRBJ2-3; TRBD1 or TRBD2 may be the D gene (5 bases each). Germline-derived CDR1 and CDR2 are MNHEY and SVGEGT. This CDR3 has 14 residues. CDR3 region: CASSYRGPTDTQYF. The CDR3 region has the DNA TGTGCCAGTAGTTACCGGGGACCCACAGATACGCAGTATTTT.

On this clonotype: At one end, the junction sequence differs from germline, possibly due to a read error. This chain's CDR3 is CDSSVLATIEQFF. In DNA, the CDR3 is TGTGACAGCAGCGTACTAGCGACTATCGAGCAGTTCTTC. The chain combines TRBV11-3 with TRBJ2-1; 7 bases are shared with TRBD2. Germline V gene data show CDR1 as SGHNT and CDR2 as YENEEA. This CDR3 comprises 13 residues.

The CDR3 spells CASSYLSLSVQFF. As DNA, the CDR3 is TGTGCCAGCAGTTACCTTAGCCTGAGTGTGCAGTTCTTC. The chain is built from TRBV6-5 and TRBJ2-1, with unresolved D. The CDR3 totals 13 residues. The V gene's germline CDR1 is MNHEY and CDR2 SVGAGI. Trimming cost V 2 bases and J 12 bases, with 14 bases left between them.

The chain joins TRBV5-1 to TRBJ2-1; either TRBD1 or TRBD2 may fit D (5 bases each). V was trimmed by 5 bases and J by 8 bases, leaving 20 bases between them. Germline values: CDR1 SGHRS, CDR2 YFSETQ. The CDR3 runs 15 residues. The CDR3 spells CASRVGTGWRHEQFF. The DNA of the CDR3 is TGCGCCAGCAGAGTCGGGACGGGGTGGCGGCATGAGCAGTTCTTC.

Remarks on this clonotype: At one of its ends the junction is not consistent with the germline gene, which may arise from a read error. The gene calls are TRBV6-5 and TRBJ2-2; unclear D gene. This CDR3 has 14 amino acids. Germline CDR1 and CDR2: MNHEY and SVGAGI. Written as DNA, the CDR3 is TGTGTCAGCAAACCCAGGAGGAACACCGGGGAGCTGTTTTTT. It yields the protein CVSKPRRNTGELFF.

A note on this clonotype: This may stem from a read error, because a much larger clone lies one nucleotide away. The chain employs TRBV30 and TRBJ1-6; weak D call: TRBD1 (5 bases). Germline V CDR1 and CDR2: GTSNPN, SVGIG (reference sequence). The length of the CDR3 is 15 residues. The CDR3 loop reads CARSVRGLNNSPLHF. The CDR3, as DNA: TGTGCCAGGAGTGTACGGGGACTGAATAATTCACCCCTCCACTTT.

Details on this clonotype: The junction departs from germline at one end; a sequencing error may be responsible. The V gene is TRBV11-2, the J gene TRBJ1-5; no clear D gene. Germline CDR1 reads SGHAT; CDR2 reads FQNNGV. The CDR3 runs to 12 residues. CDR3 bases: TGTGGCAGCAGCTTAGAGGGCGTGACTCAGCATTTT. Its translation: CGSSLEGVTQHF. The full variable domain, completed using reference TRBV11-2 and TRBJ1-5, is EAGVAQSPRYKIIEKRQSVAFWCNPISGHATLYWYQQILGQGPKLLIQFQNNGVVDDSQLPKDRFSAERLKGVDSTLKIQPAKLEDSAVYLCGSSLEGVTQHFGDGTRLSIL.

Concerning this clonotype itself: At one of its ends the junction is not consistent with the germline gene, which may arise from a read error. The chain joins TRBV11-2 to TRBJ1-2, with no clear D. The CDR3 extends over 12 amino acids. Germline V lookup: CDR1 SGHAT, CDR2 FQNNGV. The CDR3 region has the DNA TGTGCTGGCAGCTTAGACCGACAAGGCTACACCTTT. Translated: CAGSLDRQGYTF.

This rearrangement joins TRBV12-3 or TRBV12-4 to TRBJ2-3; 10 nucleotides match TRBD2. The CDR3 is 17 amino acids. The trim removed 5 bases at V and 4 bases at J, leaving 12 bases unmatched. The CDR3 spells CASSPISLAGEADTQYF. The CDR3 coding sequence is TGTGCCAGCAGTCCGATAAGCCTAGCGGGGGAGGCAGATACGCAGTATTTT.

V is TRBV19 and J is TRBJ2-3, with D possibly being TRBD2 (6 bases). The V end lost 7 bases, the J end lost 4 bases, and 12 bases lay between the germline ends. Germline-derived CDR1 and CDR2 are LNHDA and SQIVND (reference sequence). The CDR3 totals 13 residues. This CDR3 is CASNRGLADTQYF. The CDR3 region has the DNA TGTGCCAGTAATCGGGGACTTGCAGATACGCAGTATTTT.

This clonotype was found once. This may arise from a read error, as a much more abundant clone is one base away. The CDR3 loop is CSVATGRRPQHF. CDR3 in DNA: TGCAGTGTGGCCACAGGGCGGAGGCCCCAGCATTTT. The V and J genes are TRBV20-1 and TRBJ1-5, with D tentatively TRBD1 (6 bases). Germline V CDR1 and CDR2: DFQATT, SNEGSKA (reference sequence). The CDR3 has 12 amino acids. V was cut by 7 bases and J by 9 bases, with 16 bases left in between.

To note about this clonotype: The final CDR3 position lacks the conserved phenylalanine or tryptophan, pointing to a likely read error. J is TRBJ1-1 and V is TRBV20-1, with D maybe TRBD1 (6 bases). Trimming shortened V by 6 bases and J by 0 bases, and 20 bases separated the two germline ends. The CDR3 is 16 residues long. Germline V CDR1 and CDR2: DFQATT, SNEGSKA (reference sequence). The CDR3 DNA is TGCAGTGCCCAAACACCAAGGCAGGGGCTGAACACTGAAGCTTTCTAT. It specifies CSAQTPRQGLNTEAFY.

V and J are TRBV5-1 and TRBJ2-7; D unresolved. Germline lookup yields CDR1 SGHRS and CDR2 YFSETQ. Trimming took off 0 bases at V and 7 bases at J, with 11 bases between the two ends. The CDR3 runs 13 residues. The CDR3 loop is CASSLGGPQEQYF. The DNA of the CDR3 is TGCGCCAGCAGCTTGGGCGGTCCGCAGGAGCAGTACTTC.

This clonotype is a singleton in its sample. Written as DNA, the CDR3 is TGTGCCAGCAGTTCAGACTGGTTTGGCTACACCTTC. This encodes CASSSDWFGYTF. This chain joins TRBV28 and TRBJ1-2; D ambiguous. The CDR3 spans 12 residues. Deletions cut 4 bases from V and 7 bases from J, with 10 bases between. The V gene's germline CDR1 is MDHEN and CDR2 SYDVKM.

This clonotype has more than one count but fewer than ten. A single base separates this from a much larger clone, so it may be a read error. V is TRBV4-2 and J is TRBJ2-3; D gene uncertain. Looked up from germline, CDR1 is LGHNA and CDR2 is YNFKEQ. CDR3 length: 16 amino acids. Here the CDR3 DNA reads TGTGTCAGCAGCCAAGAGGCCGGATTGAGCACAGATACGCAGTATTTT. Translation: CVSSQEAGLSTDTQYF.

This clonotype has a count of ten or more. The chain links TRBV6-5 to TRBJ2-2, with D hard to call. The germline V gene has CDR1 MNHEY and CDR2 SVGAGI. This CDR3 comprises 14 residues. Trimming stripped 5 bases from V and 2 bases from J, with 9 bases between. The chain's CDR3 is CASSGFSNTGELFF. The CDR3 DNA sequence: TGTGCCAGCAGTGGCTTTTCTAACACCGGGGAGCTGTTTTTT.

This chain connects TRBV6-5 to TRBJ1-2, with 7 nucleotides matching TRBD1. The germline gives CDR1 MNHEY, CDR2 SVGAGI. The CDR3 loop spans 13 amino acids. Trimming at V came to 7 bases and at J to 14 bases, leaving 16 bases not matched to a gene. The CDR3 loop reads CASNPRPSQGYTF. In DNA, the CDR3 is TGTGCCAGCAACCCTCGTCCCTCACAGGGGTATACCTTC.

Regarding this clonotype: The junction departs from germline at one end; a sequencing error may be responsible. J is TRBJ2-4 and V is TRBV29-1; D is ambiguous. Germline V gene lookup returns CDR1 SQVTM and CDR2 ANQGSEA. The CDR3 runs 13 residues. CDR3 protein: CSVEGISGNIQNF. CDR3 DNA sequence: TGCAGCGTTGAAGGTATATCAGGAAACATTCAGAACTTC.

This clonotype showed up many times. V usage is TRBV6-5 and J usage is TRBJ1-4; D might be TRBD1 (6 bases). Between the trimmed V and J ends, which lost 5 bases and 5 bases, there was a span of 12 bases. This CDR3 region has 14 residues. Germline values: CDR1 MNHEY, CDR2 SVGAGI. Here the CDR3 reads CASSNFGQNEKLFF. The CDR3, as DNA: TGTGCCAGCAGTAACTTTGGACAGAATGAAAAACTGTTTTTT.

With respect to this clonotype: The CDR3 does not close with the conserved phenylalanine or tryptophan, likely indicating a read error. The chain recombines TRBV14 with TRBJ1-6; D is possibly TRBD1 (5 bases). V lost 5 bases and J 9 bases, leaving 11 bases between the germline ends. Germline V gene lookup returns CDR1 SGHDN and CDR2 FVKESK. CDR3 size: 13 residues. CDR3 protein: CASSWIRGSPLHL. CDR3 nucleotides: TGTGCCAGCAGCTGGATAAGGGGTTCACCCCTCCACCTT.

The chain uses TRBV28 and TRBJ2-1, with D unresolved. The CDR3 runs 16 residues. CDR1 MDHEN and CDR2 SYDVKM come from the germline V gene. Trimming removed 7 bases at V and 10 bases at J, with 26 bases between. CDR3 in amino acids: CASTSNWIWLSNEQFF. CDR3 coding DNA: TGTGCCAGCACCTCCAACTGGATATGGCTCTCCAACGAGCAGTTCTTC. The entire variable domain, with the rest obtained from reference TRBV28 and TRBJ2-1, is as follows: DVKVTQSSRYLVKRTGEKVFLECVQDMDHENMFWYRQDPGLGLRLIYFSYDVKMKEKGDIPEGYSVSREKKERFSLILESASTNQTSMYLCASTSNWIWLSNEQFFGPGTRLTVL.

Worth noting for this clonotype: At one of its ends the junction is not consistent with the germline gene, which may arise from a read error. The chain recombines TRBV11-3 with TRBJ2-5; D is possibly TRBD1 or TRBD2 (5 bases each). There are 15 residues in the CDR3. In germline, CDR1 is SGHNT, CDR2 YENEEA. The DNA for the CDR3 is TGTGCCAGCTGCTTAGTATTGGGACGTCAAGAGTCCCAGTACTTC. Protein: CASCLVLGRQESQYF. The variable domain in full, with the rest retrieved from reference TRBV11-3 and TRBJ2-5, is EAGVVQSPRYKIIEKKQPVAFWCNPISGHNTLYWYLQNLGQGPELLIRYENEEAVDDSQLPKDRFSAERLKGVDSTLKIQPAELGDSAVYLCASCLVLGRQESQYFGPGTRLLVL.